These T cell receptor beta chains were read from a single sample in a study of spatial heterogeneity in lung cancer. TCRdb re-called the 5' RACE reads with MiXCR, one entry per CDR3 protein. The table lists around 95,000 distinct CDR3 sequences, approximately 4.4% of them singletons. Material: lung tumor tissue, obtained at surgery. Receptors were obtained from a male donor with early-stage non-small cell lung cancer. CDR3s include the opening cysteine and the closing phenylalanine or tryptophan. Each record gives: clone size, V gene, J gene, D gene, CDR3 protein, CDR3 DNA. D genes are given only for firm matches. Expanded clones get a size class; other rows say once, few or many, or leave the size out.

abundance: -
v_gene: TRBV5-1
j_gene: TRBJ2-2
d_gene: -
CDR3aa: CASSSNKGGTGELFF
CDR3nt: TGCGCCAGCAGCTCTAACAAAGGAGGCACCGGGGAGCTGTTTTTT

abundance: few
v_gene: TRBV5-4
j_gene: TRBJ2-7
d_gene: -
CDR3aa: CASSQAGTYEQYF
CDR3nt: TGTGCCAGCAGCCAGGCAGGTACCTACGAGCAGTACTTC

abundance: -
v_gene: TRBV5-1
j_gene: TRBJ2-3
d_gene: -
CDR3aa: CASSFNREVAGRDTQYF
CDR3nt: TGCGCCAGCAGCTTCAACAGGGAGGTCGCGGGGAGAGATACGCAGTATTTT

abundance: many
v_gene: TRBV18
j_gene: TRBJ2-7
d_gene: -
CDR3aa: CASSPPDSAGSYEQYF
CDR3nt: TGTGCCAGCTCACCACCTGATAGTGCGGGGTCCTACGAGCAGTACTTC

abundance: -
v_gene: TRBV28
j_gene: TRBJ2-5
d_gene: -
CDR3aa: CASRTGGGNQETQYF
CDR3nt: TGTGCCAGCAGAACCGGGGGCGGGAACCAAGAGACCCAGTACTTC

abundance: few
v_gene: TRBV12-3/TRBV12-4
j_gene: TRBJ2-2
d_gene: -
CDR3aa: CASSPDGQNTGELFF
CDR3nt: TGTGCCAGCAGCCCGGACGGACAGAACACCGGGGAGCTGTTTTTT

abundance: few
v_gene: TRBV4-1
j_gene: TRBJ1-5
d_gene: -
CDR3aa: CASSHGPTNQPQHF
CDR3nt: TGCGCCAGCAGCCATGGTCCAACCAATCAGCCCCAGCATTTT

abundance: many
v_gene: TRBV28
j_gene: TRBJ2-5
d_gene: -
CDR3aa: CASSRHSEGKTQYF
CDR3nt: TGTGCCAGCAGCAGACATTCAGAGGGGAAGACCCAGTACTTC

abundance: many
v_gene: TRBV18
j_gene: TRBJ2-2
d_gene: -
CDR3aa: CASSQGLNTGELFF
CDR3nt: TGTGCCAGCTCACAAGGACTGAACACCGGGGAGCTGTTTTTT

abundance: few
v_gene: TRBV2
j_gene: TRBJ2-7
d_gene: -
CDR3aa: CASRGNPFYEQYF
CDR3nt: TGTGCCAGCAGGGGCAACCCTTTTTACGAGCAGTACTTC

abundance: many
v_gene: TRBV12-3/TRBV12-4
j_gene: TRBJ2-7
d_gene: -
CDR3aa: CASSYDSADEQYF
CDR3nt: TGTGCCAGCAGTTACGACAGTGCGGACGAGCAGTACTTC

abundance: many
v_gene: TRBV2
j_gene: TRBJ1-5
d_gene: TRBD1
CDR3aa: CASSGPGGSQPQHF
CDR3nt: TGTGCCAGCAGTGGTCCAGGGGGAAGTCAGCCCCAGCATTTT

abundance: many
v_gene: TRBV7-9
j_gene: TRBJ1-2
d_gene: -
CDR3aa: CASSFLEGYTF
CDR3nt: TGTGCCAGCAGCTTCTTGGAAGGCTACACCTTC

abundance: many
v_gene: TRBV5-1
j_gene: TRBJ1-2
d_gene: TRBD1
CDR3aa: CASSLVNDRGRLFYGYTF
CDR3nt: TGCGCCAGCAGCTTGGTTAACGACAGGGGGCGTCTCTTCTATGGCTACACCTTC

abundance: -
v_gene: TRBV7-6
j_gene: TRBJ1-4
d_gene: -
CDR3aa: CASSHLGGSANEKLFF
CDR3nt: TGTGCCAGCAGCCATCTCGGAGGGTCAGCTAATGAAAAACTGTTTTTT

abundance: many
v_gene: TRBV5-1
j_gene: TRBJ1-1
d_gene: -
CDR3aa: CASSLYQLNTEAFF
CDR3nt: TGCGCCAGCAGCTTGTATCAGTTGAACACTGAAGCTTTCTTT

abundance: many
v_gene: TRBV5-1
j_gene: TRBJ2-2
d_gene: -
CDR3aa: CASSWTANTGELFF
CDR3nt: TGCGCCAGCAGCTGGACGGCGAACACCGGGGAGCTGTTTTTT

abundance: many
v_gene: TRBV6-6
j_gene: TRBJ2-7
d_gene: -
CDR3aa: CASSPGKGYEQYF
CDR3nt: TGTGCCAGCAGTCCAGGGAAGGGGTACGAGCAGTACTTC

abundance: many
v_gene: TRBV27
j_gene: TRBJ2-3
d_gene: TRBD2
CDR3aa: CASRGLAAYTDTQYF
CDR3nt: TGTGCCAGCAGAGGGCTAGCGGCCTACACAGATACGCAGTATTTT

abundance: many
v_gene: TRBV28
j_gene: TRBJ2-7
d_gene: -
CDR3aa: CASSLDYFYEQYF
CDR3nt: TGTGCCAGCAGTTTAGATTACTTCTACGAGCAGTACTTC

abundance: -
v_gene: TRBV20-1
j_gene: TRBJ2-1
d_gene: -
CDR3aa: CSARNRRVSYNEQFF
CDR3nt: TGCAGTGCCAGGAATCGGAGGGTCTCCTACAATGAGCAGTTCTTC

abundance: many
v_gene: TRBV14
j_gene: TRBJ2-3
d_gene: -
CDR3aa: CASSLKKNTQYF
CDR3nt: TGTGCCAGCAGCCTTAAGAAGAATACGCAGTATTTT

abundance: many
v_gene: TRBV7-9
j_gene: TRBJ1-4
d_gene: -
CDR3aa: CASSLGDGNEKLFF
CDR3nt: TGTGCCAGCAGCTTGGGAGACGGAAATGAAAAACTGTTTTTT

abundance: few
v_gene: TRBV27
j_gene: TRBJ1-2
d_gene: -
CDR3aa: CASGVAGRNYGYTF
CDR3nt: TGTGCCAGCGGGGTTGCTGGCAGAAACTATGGCTACACCTTC

abundance: many
v_gene: TRBV7-2
j_gene: TRBJ2-1
d_gene: TRBD2
CDR3aa: CASSFIGLAGDYNEQFF
CDR3nt: TGTGCCAGCAGCTTCATTGGACTAGCGGGAGACTACAATGAGCAGTTCTTC